These T cell receptor beta chains were read from a single sample in a study of T-cell memory formation after mild COVID-19. TCRdb independently ran MiXCR on the 5' RACE reads; one entry per CDR3 protein. The data hold some 450,000 distinct CDR3 sequences, with over 15% observed a single time. Source material: PBMCs or a T cell subset sorted from them (not recorded which). These receptors all come from an adult woman who had mild COVID-19 (a few samples of this study predate the infection). Cell type and time point are not known. Each CDR3 is given with its conserved first and last residue. The order of the fields is clone size, D gene, J gene, V gene, CDR3 length, CDR3 DNA, CDR3 protein. A D gene is named only where the DNA matches it firmly. Clone size is not always given. Where it is, it says once, few, many or a class for expanded clones.

size: few
D: .
J: TRBJ1-1
V: TRBV20-1
length: 15
DNA: TGCAGTGCCACCCGGGACGGCCGAACCAGGGCCGAAGCTTTCTTT
CDR3: CSATRDGRTRAEAFF

size: few
D: .
J: TRBJ2-5
V: TRBV7-3
length: 15
DNA: TGTGCCAGCAGCTTAAGAGGCGTACTTCAAGAGACCCAGTACTTC
CDR3: CASSLRGVLQETQYF

size: .
D: TRBD1
J: TRBJ1-2
V: TRBV12-3/TRBV12-4
length: 14
DNA: TGTGCCAGCAGCCCCGGGACAGCGGGCTCTGGCTACACCTTC
CDR3: CASSPGTAGSGYTF

size: few
D: .
J: TRBJ1-2
V: TRBV6-2/TRBV6-3
length: 15
DNA: TGTGCCAGCAGTTACTCTCCCAGCCCTACCTATGGCTACACCTTC
CDR3: CASSYSPSPTYGYTF

size: few
D: .
J: TRBJ2-5
V: TRBV4-1
length: 13
DNA: TGCGCCAGCAGCCAAACAGGGCAAGAGACCCAGTACTTC
CDR3: CASSQTGQETQYF

size: .
D: .
J: TRBJ1-3
V: TRBV19
length: 13
DNA: TGTGCCAGTATGGTGGGTGGAGGAAACACCATATATTTT
CDR3: CASMVGGGNTIYF

size: .
D: TRBD1
J: TRBJ2-1
V: TRBV6-1
length: 13
DNA: TGTGCCAGCAGTGAGGGACAGGCCCATGAGCAGTTCTTC
CDR3: CASSEGQAHEQFF

size: few
D: TRBD1
J: TRBJ2-4
V: TRBV11-2
length: 14
DNA: TGTGCCAGCAGCGCCTGGACAGGGGAAAACATTCAGTACTTC
CDR3: CASSAWTGENIQYF

size: .
D: .
J: TRBJ2-7
V: TRBV21-1
length: 16
DNA: TGTGCCAGCAGCATGCACCCGGGACAGGCATCCTACGAGCAGTACTTC
CDR3: CASSMHPGQASYEQYF

size: .
D: .
J: TRBJ1-1
V: TRBV14
length: 17
DNA: TGTGCCAGCAGCCAAGATTGGGGAGGGCGCTTGAACACTGAAGCTTTCTTT
CDR3: CASSQDWGGRLNTEAFF

size: .
D: .
J: TRBJ2-7
V: TRBV12-3/TRBV12-4
length: 12
DNA: TGTGCCAGCAGTTTTAGCCTTAAGGAGCAGTACTTC
CDR3: CASSFSLKEQYF

size: few
D: .
J: TRBJ1-1
V: TRBV11-1
length: 13
DNA: TGTGCCAGCAGCGAGGGGGGCGTCTCTGAAGCTTTCTTT
CDR3: CASSEGGVSEAFF

size: once
D: .
J: TRBJ1-1
V: TRBV10-3
length: 15
DNA: TGTGCCACCGGCACCAACGGGATTACGAACACTGAAGCTTTCTTT
CDR3: CATGTNGITNTEAFF

size: many
D: .
J: TRBJ1-4
V: TRBV6-5
length: 13
DNA: TGTGCCAGCAGTTACTCAACTGCCGGAAAACTGTTTTTT
CDR3: CASSYSTAGKLFF

size: .
D: TRBD2
J: TRBJ2-7
V: TRBV5-4
length: 17
DNA: TGTGCCAGCAGCCCGGGAGGGAACGGACGTCTCTCCTACGAGCAGTACTTC
CDR3: CASSPGGNGRLSYEQYF

size: .
D: .
J: TRBJ2-2
V: TRBV5-6
length: 17
DNA: TGTGCCAGCAGCCCAGCCTTTGGCGGGGCCTACACCGGGGAGCTGTTTTTT
CDR3: CASSPAFGGAYTGELFF

size: few
D: .
J: TRBJ2-1
V: TRBV7-9
length: 15
DNA: TGTGCCAGCAGCTTAGATCTAGCTCCGTACAATGAGCAGTTCTTC
CDR3: CASSLDLAPYNEQFF

size: few
D: TRBD1
J: TRBJ1-1
V: TRBV11-2
length: 14
DNA: TGTGCCAGCAGCTCACAGGGGGGCGGCACTGAAGCTTTCTTT
CDR3: CASSSQGGGTEAFF